Following are 20 T cell receptor beta chains from one sample sequenced in a study of beta chain features in type 1 diabetes. Sequenced material consisted of expressed TCRB transcripts (all of the isolated RNA was reverse transcribed). The repertoire was sequenced with immunoSEQ multiplex PCR; TCRdb's copy has only in-frame clones and lacks some. The data hold some 900,000 clones, with 15% to 20% observed a single time. What was sequenced was naive CD4+ T cells from blood. The receptors were gathered from a woman in her late teens or twenties in good health.

As concerns this clone: Within the sample, other DNA sequences also encode this same CDR3. DNA for the CDR3: TGTGCCAGCAGCGCCCGGTACGAGCAGTACTTC. It yields the protein CASSARYEQYF. The chain joins TRBV7-2 to TRBJ2-7; no definite D call. Trimming shortened V by 5 bases and J by 4 bases, and 6 bases separated the two germline ends. Germline V gene data show CDR1 as SGHTA and CDR2 as FQGNSA. This CDR3 region has 11 residues.

This clone was seen a handful of times. This rearrangement joins TRBV18 to TRBJ2-6, with D unclear. The V and J ends lost 3 bases and 5 bases respectively, with 14 bases between them. Germline-derived CDR1 and CDR2 are KGHSH and LQKENI. The CDR3 is made up of 16 amino acids. The CDR3 coding sequence is TGTGCCAGCTCACCCCCGTCCCATGTGAGGGCCAACGTCCTGACTTTC. It is translated as CASSPPSHVRANVLTF.

This clone was counted a few times. A read error may account for a junction end that differs from germline. The chain recombines TRBV2 with TRBJ1-1; D is possibly TRBD1 (5 bases). This CDR3 contains 12 residues. CDR1 is SNHLY and CDR2 is FYNNEI in the germline V gene. As DNA, the CDR3 is TGTGCCAGCAGAGAAGGAGGGGAAAGAGCTTTCTTT. Amino acids: CASREGGERAFF.

The rearrangement uses TRBV19 and TRBJ1-2; 7 bases are shared with TRBD1. CDR1 and CDR2 from the germline V gene are LNHDA and SQIVND (reference sequence). V shed 3 bases and J 7 bases; nucleotides not matched to a gene: 5. The CDR3 covers 13 residues. The CDR3, as DNA: TGTGCCAGTAGTATCACAGGGGCGGTTGGCTACACCTTC. Translating it yields CASSITGAVGYTF.

This sequence joins TRBV29-1 and TRBJ1-2, with a possible D match to TRBD1 (6 bases). This CDR3 has 12 residues. V lost 7 bases and J lost 7, with 16 bases in between. CDR1 SQVTM and CDR2 ANQGSEA come from the germline V gene. The CDR3 region is CSAQGGLGGYTF. CDR3 sequence (DNA): TGCAGCGCACAAGGGGGATTGGGTGGCTACACCTTC.

This clone turned up a few times. The chain joins TRBV6-1 to TRBJ2-7; D unclear. From germline, CDR1 is MNHNS and CDR2 SASEGT. V lost 4 bases and J lost 8, with 6 bases in between. This CDR3 comprises 10 residues. CDR3: CASSGDKQYF. CDR3 in DNA: TGTGCCAGCAGTGGTGACAAGCAGTACTTC.

About this clone itself: One end of the junction is discordant with germline, which a read error may explain. The genes are TRBV14 and TRBJ1-3, with D unclear. Germline CDR1 and CDR2: SGHDN and FVKESK. The CDR3 loop spans 17 amino acids. In DNA, the CDR3 is TGTGCCAGCAGCCAAATCGACCTGCGGCCTCGCGGGAACACCATATACTTT. As protein: CASSQIDLRPRGNTIYF.

This clone was counted between two and nine times. The V and J genes are TRBV19 and TRBJ1-2, with D perhaps TRBD1 (6 bases). CDR1 is LNHDA and CDR2 is SQIVND in the germline V gene (reference sequence). Deletions cut 9 bases from V and 3 bases from J, with 14 bases between. CDR3 size: 13 residues. In DNA form, the CDR3 reads TGTGCCAGCCGTAAGGACAGCGACTATGGCTACACCTTC. This encodes CASRKDSDYGYTF.

This clone has only a few counts. This rearrangement joins TRBV9 to TRBJ1-1; 8 bases are shared with TRBD1. V lost 4 bases and J lost 7; bases outside the gene matches: 6. The CDR3 has 13 residues. Germline V CDR1 and CDR2: SGDLS, YYNGEE. The CDR3 nucleotides are TGTGCCAGCAGCCCCCGGGACAGGTATGAAGCTTTCTTT. Amino acids: CASSPRDRYEAFF.

V usage is TRBV6-5 and J usage is TRBJ2-7; 10 bases are shared with TRBD1. CDR1 and CDR2 (germline): MNHEY, SVGAGI. This CDR3 region has 13 residues. V trimming: 5 bases; J trimming: 6 bases; junction bases outside the gene matches: 4. The DNA for the CDR3 is TGTGCCAGCAGTCGCCGGGACAGGGGCGAGCAGTACTTC. Translating it yields CASSRRDRGEQYF.

This clone showed up just a few times. Other DNA sequences of this sample code for an identical CDR3. The chain carries TRBV5-1 and TRBJ2-2; 7 bases are a match to TRBD1. Germline CDR1 is SGHRS and CDR2 is YFSETQ. This CDR3 has 14 amino acids. Trimming at V came to 1 base and at J to 4 bases, leaving 1 base not matched to a gene. CDR3 sequence (DNA): TGCGCCAGCAGCTTGTCAGGGGGCACCGGGGAGCTGTTTTTT. It encodes CASSLSGGTGELFF. Filled out from reference TRBV5-1 and TRBJ2-2, the complete variable domain reads KAGVTQTPRYLIKTRGQQVTLSCSPISGHRSVSWYQQTPGQGLQFLFEYFSETQRNKGNFPGRFSGRQFSNSRSEMNVSTLELGDSALYLCASSLSGGTGELFFGEGSRLTVL.

The chain couples TRBV9 to TRBJ2-3; D unclear. CDR1 is SGDLS and CDR2 is YYNGEE in the germline V gene. The V end was cut by 2 bases, the J end by 2 bases, with 12 bases between. The CDR3 covers 15 residues. In DNA form, the CDR3 reads TGTGCCAGCAGCGTTACCATAGGACCCACAGATACGCAGTATTTT. It translates to CASSVTIGPTDTQYF.

This clone was seen only a few times. This chain uses TRBV6-5 with TRBJ2-1; 8 bases align to TRBD1. With 2 bases clipped from V and 7 bases from J, the junction kept 7 bases outside the gene matches. Germline loops: CDR1 MNHEY, CDR2 SVGAGI. The CDR3 totals 15 residues. CDR3 in amino acids: CASSYEHRGTNEQFF. The CDR3 region has the DNA TGTGCCAGCAGTTACGAGCACAGGGGGACGAATGAGCAGTTCTTC.

The gene calls are TRBV19 and TRBJ2-7; TRBD1 agrees at 9 bases. CDR3 length: 13 residues. Germline CDR1 LNHDA, CDR2 SQIVND (reference sequence). Trimming removed 10 bases from V and 4 bases from J; junction bases left unmatched: 8. CDR3 bases: TGTGCCATTCCCGGGACAGGGCCTTACGAGCAGTACTTC. Translating it yields CAIPGTGPYEQYF.

V is TRBV7-2 and J is TRBJ1-4, with a tentative D call TRBD1 (5 bases). Trimming stripped 7 bases from V and 8 bases from J, with 17 bases between. Per the germline V gene, CDR1 is SGHTA and CDR2 is FQGNSA. The length of the CDR3 is 14 residues. The CDR3 spells CASTRGGLEEKLFF. CDR3 sequence (DNA): TGTGCCAGCACCCGGGGGGGTTTAGAGGAAAAACTGTTTTTT.

This clone was seen a handful of times. The chain carries TRBV7-3 and TRBJ2-1; 7 bases agree with TRBD1. This CDR3 has 12 residues. V dropped 5 bases and J dropped 11; count of bases not matched to a gene: 6. Germline CDR1 SGHTA, CDR2 FQGTGA. The CDR3 nucleotides are TGTGCCAGCAGCGCCACGACAGGGAAGCAGTTCTTC. Protein product: CASSATTGKQFF.

This clone has just a few counts. CDR3 residues: CAISSTRLASNTGELFF. The CDR3 DNA sequence: TGTGCCATCAGTTCCACCCGACTAGCGTCGAACACCGGGGAGCTGTTTTTT. V and J are TRBV10-3 and TRBJ2-2; 8 nucleotides align to TRBD2. CDR1 and CDR2 (germline): ENHRY, SYGVKD. Germline trimming cut 5 bases from V and 0 bases from J; bases unmatched to any gene: 8. CDR3 length: 17 residues.

With regard to this clone: Other DNA sequences within the sample encode an identical CDR3. The chain couples TRBV2 to TRBJ2-5; 8 bases map to TRBD1. The germline V gene has CDR1 SNHLY and CDR2 FYNNEI. The V and J ends lost 5 bases and 1 base, in that order; junction bases with no gene match: 3. This CDR3 is 14 amino acids long. The CDR3 DNA sequence: TGTGCCAGCAGTCTACAGGGGGGCCAAGAGACCCAGTACTTC. It encodes CASSLQGGQETQYF.

This chain joins TRBV7-6 and TRBJ2-4; 8 nucleotides agree with TRBD2. Per germline, CDR1 SGHVS and CDR2 FNYEAQ. V dropped 5 bases and J dropped 7; count of bases not matched to a gene: 10. This CDR3 comprises 15 residues. The CDR3 DNA reads as TGTGCCAGCAGCCCCCAAGCGGGAGTCGGGAACATTCAGTACTTC. Protein product: CASSPQAGVGNIQYF.

V usage is TRBV7-2 and J usage is TRBJ2-2; D not certain. V shed 2 bases and J shed 3 bases, with 4 bases lying between them. This CDR3 comprises 13 residues. CDR1 is SGHTA, CDR2 FQGNSA, per germline. CDR3: CASSLTDTGELFF. In nucleotides, the CDR3 is TGTGCCAGCAGCTTAACGGACACCGGGGAGCTGTTTTTT.